This is a list of T cell receptor beta chains from one sample in a study of neurological immune-mediated disorders. In TCRdb, the 5' RACE reads were re-called with MiXCR into one record per CDR3 protein. The sample records tens of thousands of distinct CDR3 sequences, approximately 5.3% being singletons. The sample comprised PBMCs. These receptors came from a human donor with multiple sclerosis. The donor label of this sample is uncertain. CDR3s include the opening cysteine and the closing phenylalanine or tryptophan. The D gene is left open where the match is weak. Clone sizes are given selectively: once, few, many, or a class where the clone is expanded.

cdr3_nt | cdr3_aa | j_call | v_call | clone_size | d_call
TGTGCCACCAGCGGACAAACTAGCGGGTTTTACAATGAGCAGTTCTTC | CATSGQTSGFYNEQFF | TRBJ2-1 | TRBV15 | many | TRBD2
TGTGCCATCAGTGACAGCCCCTACGAGCAGTACTTC | CAISDSPYEQYF | TRBJ2-7 | TRBV10-3 | many | .
TGTGCTAGTGGTTTCCCCATCGGGACTAGCGGGCCGAGCTCCTACAATGAGCAGTTCTTC | CASGFPIGTSGPSSYNEQFF | TRBJ2-1 | TRBV12-5 | many | TRBD2
TGCAGTGCTAGAGCGGCAGGGAGTCAGCCCCAGCATTTT | CSARAAGSQPQHF | TRBJ1-5 | TRBV20-1 | many | .
TGTGCCAGCAGCTCCAGGCGAACAGGGGTGGAGAGGGGTGGCTACACCTTC | CASSSRRTGVERGGYTF | TRBJ1-2 | TRBV5-5 | many | TRBD1
TGCGCCAGCAACGTAGGGCAGAGCCCTAATGAAAAACTGTTTTTT | CASNVGQSPNEKLFF | TRBJ1-4 | TRBV5-1 | many | .
TGCGCCAGCAGCTTAAACGCCCCAGATACGCAGTATTTT | CASSLNAPDTQYF | TRBJ2-3 | TRBV5-1 | many | .
TGCAGTGCTGAGGGGCAGTATAACTATGGCTACACCTTC | CSAEGQYNYGYTF | TRBJ1-2 | TRBV20-1 | once | .
TGCGCCAGCAGCTTGGCTGGAGGGGCCACCGGGGAGCTGTTTTTT | CASSLAGGATGELFF | TRBJ2-2 | TRBV5-1 | . | .
TGCAGTGCTAGAGGGAGTAGCAATCAGCCCCAGCATTTT | CSARGSSNQPQHF | TRBJ1-5 | TRBV20-1 | many | .
TGCAGTGCTAGTTTGGGTCCTGGAGATACGCAGTATTTT | CSASLGPGDTQYF | TRBJ2-3 | TRBV20-1 | many | .
TGCGCCAGCAGCCCCTCTGAGTGGACGAGGAAATACGAGCAGTACTTC | CASSPSEWTRKYEQYF | TRBJ2-7 | TRBV4-1 | . | .
TGTGCCAGCAGGACGACAGGGACGACAGATACGCAGTATTTT | CASRTTGTTDTQYF | TRBJ2-3 | TRBV6-5 | many | TRBD1
TGCAGTGCTAGAGATCCCCTCGGGACAACGTACGAGCAGTACTTC | CSARDPLGTTYEQYF | TRBJ2-7 | TRBV20-1 | many | .
TGTGCCAGCAAAACCGGGATCCAGGGGGAAAAACTGTTTTTT | CASKTGIQGEKLFF | TRBJ1-4 | TRBV6-5 | few | .
TGCGCCAGCAGCCCTACGGACAGGGTCTACGAGCAGTACTTC | CASSPTDRVYEQYF | TRBJ2-7 | TRBV5-1 | many | TRBD1
TGTGCCAGCAGCTTCGAGCTTCGCAGGGGAAACACCGGGGAGCTGTTTTTT | CASSFELRRGNTGELFF | TRBJ2-2 | TRBV5-5 | many | .
TGCAGTGCCTCAGGGGGGGGGTTCTCCTACAATGAGCAGTTCTTC | CSASGGGFSYNEQFF | TRBJ2-1 | TRBV20-1 | many | .
TGCGCCAGCACCAGGGGGGACTCACAACCCACAGATACGCAGTATTTT | CASTRGDSQPTDTQYF | TRBJ2-3 | TRBV5-1 | many | .